This is a list of T cell receptor beta chains from one sample in a study of T cells after yellow fever vaccination. One entry per CDR3 protein, called by TCRdb with MiXCR from the 5' RACE reads. The profile shows just under 600,000 distinct CDR3 sequences, approximately 15% of them singletons. The sequenced sample was PBMCs, obtained on the day of the yellow fever booster vaccination. Receptors were obtained from a man aged 30-40 years who received the YFV17D yellow fever vaccine. Both conserved end residues are part of each CDR3.

v_gene: TRBV20-1; CDR3aa: CSAPLQTGELFF
v_gene: TRBV5-4; CDR3aa: CASSLFAGGSNEQYF
v_gene: TRBV5-1; CDR3aa: CASSLDKIAGGSYNEQFF
v_gene: TRBV7-2; CDR3aa: CASGAPSVYEQYF
v_gene: TRBV3-1; CDR3aa: CASSRQGGELFF
v_gene: TRBV5-1; CDR3aa: CASSLTASGSGGYNEQFF
v_gene: TRBV5-1; CDR3aa: CASSLVGVGSYNEQFF
v_gene: TRBV11-2; CDR3aa: CASSLVYGSGGELFF
v_gene: TRBV2; CDR3aa: CASGRQETQYF
v_gene: TRBV24-1; CDR3aa: CATRKDDLHEQFF
v_gene: TRBV7-2; CDR3aa: CASSLDITYNEQFF
v_gene: TRBV10-3; CDR3aa: CAIRKLAGAGSEQFF
v_gene: TRBV3-1; CDR3aa: CASSLGLAPQYF
v_gene: TRBV27; CDR3aa: CASSFPRQGSSTGELFF
v_gene: TRBV5-1; CDR3aa: CASSLSVGGQPQHF
v_gene: TRBV20-1; CDR3aa: CSASLSGSYEQYF
v_gene: TRBV20-1; CDR3aa: CSAKNPGPGNIQYF
v_gene: TRBV20-1; CDR3aa: CSATVVLAADSHYEQYF